This TCR beta chain was profiled in a study of metastatic and nonmetastatic thyroid tumors. Across the whole study: Thyroid patients, malignant and benign, had repertoires compared across blood and tumor or nodule tissue. Study-level results: Significantly greater TCR beta diversity was reportedly found in malignant thyroid tumors than in benign nodules (in blood and tumor).

Germline assignment: CDR1 SGHRS and CDR2 YFSETQ. The CDR3 is 22 amino acids long, termini counted. Study processing details: The study built a papillary thyroid cancer distant-metastasis classifier from CDR3 differences across clinicopathological groups. Via MiXCR, TCRdb re-called the PCR reads. In this record, the V and J calls reflect TCRdb's handling and not the investigators' own analysis. The data hold 45,000 to 65,000 clones, with roughly 20% observed a single time. No treatment of any kind had been given to any patient before thyroid surgery. Points on this clone: What it recognizes is unknown. The DNA is omitted, as the CDR3 cannot be located on it reliably, and the CDR3 follows TCRdb's listing.

V and J are TRBV5-1 and TRBJ2-2; the table assigns TRBD2, which was not confirmed against the DNA. The clonotype was recovered from a female donor with papillary thyroid cancer or a benign thyroid nodule (not recorded which). Some clones in this sample may be carry-over from other donors' samples. The sequenced sample consisted of blood. The CDR3 loop is CASSLSGPLNLRAVLRAGELFF.